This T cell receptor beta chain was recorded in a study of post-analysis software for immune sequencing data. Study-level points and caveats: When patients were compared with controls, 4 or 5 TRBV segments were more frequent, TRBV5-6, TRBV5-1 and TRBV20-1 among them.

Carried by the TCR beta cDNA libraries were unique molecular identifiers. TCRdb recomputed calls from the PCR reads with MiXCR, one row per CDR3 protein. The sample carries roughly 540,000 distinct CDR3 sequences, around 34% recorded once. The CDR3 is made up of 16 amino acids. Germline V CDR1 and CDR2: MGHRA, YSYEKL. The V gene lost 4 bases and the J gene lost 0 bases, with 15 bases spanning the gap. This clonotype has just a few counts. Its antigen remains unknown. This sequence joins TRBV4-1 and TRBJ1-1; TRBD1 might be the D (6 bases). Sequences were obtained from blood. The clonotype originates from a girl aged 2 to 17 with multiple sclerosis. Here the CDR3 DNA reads TGCGCCAGCAGCCCCCCATCGCAGGGGCTGAACACTGAAGCTTTCTTT. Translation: CASSPPSQGLNTEAFF.